This TCR beta chain was found in a study of OX40 agonist ivuxolimab in advanced cancers. As for the study in general: At doses from 0.01 to 10 mg/kg, patients were given intravenous ivuxolimab every 2 weeks.

Germline V gene data show CDR1 as WNHNN and CDR2 as SYGVQD (reference sequence). This CDR3 has 14 residues. The V end lost 2 bases, the J end lost 8 bases, and 14 bases lay between the germline ends. Repertoires were generated with immunoSEQ multiplex PCR, while TCRdb's copy carries only in-frame clones and drops some. Of about 17,000 clones listed, roughly four fifths are singletons. The sequence derives from an adult with an advanced solid tumor such as melanoma, head and neck, liver or kidney cancer. The sample in question was CD4+ or CD8+ T cells sorted from blood, obtained in a trial of the OX40 agonist ivuxolimab. The chain couples TRBV10-1 to TRBJ2-3; a weak D match, TRBD2 (6 bases). The CDR3 coding sequence is TGCGCCAGCAGTGAGGGCGGGAACGAGGGTACGCAGTATTTT. Translating gives CASSEGGNEGTQYF.